The 31 T cell receptor beta chains given below trace back to one sample, sequenced in a study of blood T cell repertoires in COVID-19. The method was immunoSEQ multiplex PCR; TCRdb's version includes in-frame clones alone and lacks a portion of them. The sample has roughly 290,000 clones; approximately 85% are singletons. The sequenced sample consisted of PBMCs or T cells enriched from blood (not recorded which). These receptors were obtained from a man aged 30-40 years who had recovered from COVID-19.

This clone was detected only once. V gene TRBV7-8 combines with J gene TRBJ2-7, with 8 bases fitting TRBD1. CDR3 length: 14 residues. Losses at the gene ends were 4 bases for V and 6 bases for J; bases not matched to a gene: 8. Germline CDR1 and CDR2: SGHVS and FQNEAQ. CDR3 in amino acids: CASSSDRVGREQYF. DNA for the CDR3: TGTGCCAGCAGCTCGGACAGGGTCGGGCGCGAGCAGTACTTC. Full variable domain (remainder filled in from reference TRBV7-8 and TRBJ2-7): GAGVSQSPRYKVAKRGQDVALRCDPISGHVSLFWYQQALGQGPEFLTYFQNEAQLDKSGLPSDRFFAERPEGSVSTLKIQRTQQEDSAVYLCASSSDRVGREQYFGPGTRLTVT.

The J gene is TRBJ1-2, the V gene TRBV6-2 or TRBV6-3; D remains unclear. V was pared by 4 bases and J by 9 bases, with 12 bases between. Looked up from germline, CDR1 is MNHEY and CDR2 is SVGEGT. The CDR3 has 12 residues. CDR3 coding DNA: TGTGCCAGCAGTTCGCTGGGTAGCAGCTACACCTTC. This codes for CASSSLGSSYTF.

This sequence joins TRBV2 and TRBJ2-3; D possibly corresponds to TRBD1 (5 bases). This CDR3 has 13 amino acids. V gave up 7 bases and J gave up 0 bases, with 8 bases separating them. Germline assignment: CDR1 SNHLY and CDR2 FYNNEI. CDR3 region: CASTGRSTDTQYF. The CDR3 region has the DNA TGTGCCAGCACAGGGCGAAGCACAGATACGCAGTATTTT.

J is TRBJ2-5 and V is TRBV4-1; TRBD1 agrees at 7 bases. This CDR3 has 15 amino acids. Trimming at V came to 0 bases and at J to 7 bases, leaving 8 bases not matched to a gene. Germline lookup yields CDR1 MGHRA and CDR2 YSYEKL. The CDR3 DNA reads TGCGCCAGCAGCCAAGATTTACAGGGGTGGGGGACCCAGTACTTC. It translates to CASSQDLQGWGTQYF.

This clone has just one count. The gene calls are TRBV7-2 and TRBJ2-1; 8 bases align to TRBD1. The CDR3 is 13 amino acids. Germline V CDR1 and CDR2: SGHTA, FQGNSA. V dropped 5 bases and J dropped 9; count of bases not matched to a gene: 6. CDR3 DNA sequence: TGTGCCAGCAGCGCGTACAGGGGGACTGAGCAGTTCTTC. Amino acid sequence: CASSAYRGTEQFF.

The V call is TRBV3-1 (or the pseudogene TRBV3-2), the J call TRBJ1-4; TRBD1 aligns across 10 bases. V lost 1 base, J lost 4 bases, and 6 bases stayed unmatched. Germline V CDR1 and CDR2: LGHDT, YNNKEL (reference sequence). The CDR3 consists of 17 residues. Written as DNA, the CDR3 is TGTGCCAGCAGCCAAGTTGACAGGGGGCTACATAATGAAAAACTGTTTTTT. Protein sequence: CASSQVDRGLHNEKLFF.

Remarks on this clone: A much larger clone lies a single base off, so this may be a read error. The chain has TRBV27 and TRBJ2-6; perhaps TRBD2 as D (6 bases). CDR1 MNHEY and CDR2 SMNVEV come from the germline V gene (reference sequence). V lost 8 bases, J lost 0 bases, and 11 bases lay in between. This CDR3 region has 15 residues. The CDR3 coding sequence is TGTGCCAGCGGTTACGGGAGCTCTGGGGCCAACGTCCTGACTTTC. Protein sequence: CASGYGSSGANVLTF.

The V and J genes are TRBV7-2 and TRBJ1-1; D is uncertain. V was shortened by 3 bases and J by 2 bases, with 10 bases between the two germline ends. The CDR3 is made up of 14 amino acids. The germline V gene has CDR1 SGHTA and CDR2 FQGNSA. The CDR3 DNA is TGTGCCAGCAGCTTTGGGAGCGCAAACACTGAAGCTTTCTTT. It yields the protein CASSFGSANTEAFF.

This chain connects TRBV3-1 (or the pseudogene TRBV3-2) to TRBJ1-1; D is perhaps TRBD1 (5 bases). Trimming removed 5 bases from V and 3 bases from J, with 10 bases in between. Germline CDR1 reads LGHDT; CDR2 reads YNNKEL (reference sequence). This CDR3 region has 13 residues. This CDR3 reads CASSGGGYTEAFF. The CDR3 DNA reads TGTGCCAGCAGCGGCGGGGGTTACACTGAAGCTTTCTTT.

This clone came up once. The chain combines TRBV24-1 with TRBJ2-3; no reliable D call. Germline assignment: CDR1 KGHDR and CDR2 SFDVKD. This CDR3 contains 13 residues. Trimming took 5 bases from V and 2 from J, leaving 7 bases between them. The DNA of the CDR3 is TGTGCCACCAGTGCCGAGGTCACAGATACGCAGTATTTT. Residues: CATSAEVTDTQYF.

The DNA of the CDR3 is TGTGCCAGCAGTTCTAGTGTGAACACTGAAGCTTTCTTT. Its translation is CASSSSVNTEAFF. The chain couples TRBV12-3 or TRBV12-4 to TRBJ1-1, with D uncertain. The CDR3 has 13 residues. Trimming removed 4 bases from V and 0 bases from J, with 6 bases in between.

V usage is TRBV4-1 and J usage is TRBJ1-5; D not certain. V dropped 0 bases and J dropped 0 bases, with 15 bases sitting between them. The length of the CDR3 is 18 residues. From germline, CDR1 is MGHRA and CDR2 YSYEKL. Here the CDR3 reads CASSQESRYEYSNQPQHF. The CDR3 DNA follows: TGCGCCAGCAGCCAAGAATCTCGGTACGAATATAGCAATCAGCCCCAGCATTTT.

This clone was seen a handful of times. The genes are TRBV7-2 and TRBJ2-2, with D tentatively TRBD2 (6 bases). Germline CDR1 reads SGHTA; CDR2 reads FQGNSA. V was pared by 5 bases and J by 1 base, with 14 bases between. The CDR3 contains 16 residues. CDR3 loop: CASSPGMRGNTGELFF. CDR3 nucleotide sequence: TGTGCCAGCAGCCCAGGGATGCGGGGGAACACCGGGGAGCTGTTTTTT.

V is TRBV7-3 and J is TRBJ2-7; 8 bases align to TRBD2. V lost 0 bases, J lost 2 bases, and 12 bases stayed unmatched. Germline-derived CDR1 and CDR2 are SGHTA and FQGTGA. The CDR3 sequence is 18 residues long. The CDR3 DNA reads as TGTGCCAGCAGCTTAACGGGAAGCAGAGCGGGGGCACCCTACGAGCAGTACTTC. The encoded protein is CASSLTGSRAGAPYEQYF.

The V call is TRBV3-1 (or the pseudogene TRBV3-2), the J call TRBJ1-2; TRBD1 matches at 8 bases. The CDR3 contains 17 residues. J was trimmed by 5 bases and V by 1 base; bases with no gene match: 12. Germline lookup yields CDR1 LGHDT and CDR2 YNNKEL (reference sequence). The CDR3 spells CASSQGAGGSISYGYTF. The CDR3 nucleotides read TGTGCCAGCAGCCAAGGAGCAGGGGGCTCGATCAGTTATGGCTACACCTTC.

The CDR3, as DNA: TGTGCCAGCAGCGAGGGACACCTCCAAGAGACCCAGTACTTC. Translating it yields CASSEGHLQETQYF. The chain uses TRBV2 and TRBJ2-5, with a weak D call TRBD1 (6 bases). The CDR3 consists of 14 residues. V lost 6 bases and J lost 1, with 12 bases in between. Germline V gene data show CDR1 as SNHLY and CDR2 as FYNNEI.

The chain couples TRBV5-1 to TRBJ2-7; 9 bases match TRBD1. Germline V lookup: CDR1 SGHRS, CDR2 YFSETQ. After removal of 4 bases from V and 6 bases from J, the junction contained 11 bases not matched to a gene. The CDR3 runs 15 residues. The CDR3 sequence is CASSPPGTGFGEQYF. In nucleotides, the CDR3 is TGCGCCAGCAGCCCGCCCGGGACAGGGTTTGGCGAGCAGTACTTC.

The chain links TRBV7-2 to TRBJ2-3; 8 nucleotides line up with TRBD2. After removal of 1 base from V and 2 bases from J, the junction contained 2 bases not matched to a gene. CDR1 is SGHTA and CDR2 is FQGNSA in the germline V gene. This CDR3 comprises 15 residues. CDR3 loop: CASSLERGPTDTQYF. The CDR3 region has the DNA TGTGCCAGCAGCTTAGAGCGGGGGCCCACAGATACGCAGTATTTT.

The chain couples TRBV6-5 to TRBJ2-5; TRBD1 is a possible D gene (5 bases). This CDR3 contains 14 residues. CDR1 MNHEY and CDR2 SVGAGI come from the germline V gene. Deletions cut 2 bases from V and 5 bases from J, with 12 bases between. CDR3 sequence (DNA): TGTGCCAGCAGTTACGTTGGGCAGGGCGAGACCCAGTACTTC. Translation gives CASSYVGQGETQYF.

The chain uses TRBV15 and TRBJ2-5; TRBD1 matches at 8 bases. The CDR3 contains 14 residues. V lost 5 bases, J lost 5 bases, and 7 bases stayed unmatched. Germline CDR1 LNHNV, CDR2 YYDKDF (reference sequence). The CDR3 DNA reads as TGTGCCACCAGCGGGGGACAGGTCCTGGAGACCCAGTACTTC. This translates into CATSGGQVLETQYF.

CDR3 sequence (DNA): TGTGCCAGCAGTCGTACGGGGGGCGACTACAATGAGCAGTTCTTC. This sequence encodes CASSRTGGDYNEQFF. The chain recombines TRBV7-2 with TRBJ2-1; D is possibly TRBD2 (7 bases). Germline V lookup: CDR1 SGHTA, CDR2 FQGNSA. Trimming left V 6 bases short and J 3 bases short, with 15 bases between. The CDR3 runs 15 residues.

The V and J genes are TRBV19 and TRBJ2-7, with a possible D match to TRBD2 (6 bases). The V gene lost 2 bases and the J gene lost 1 base, with 9 bases spanning the gap. CDR1 and CDR2 (germline): LNHDA, SQIVND (reference sequence). The CDR3 extends over 14 amino acids. This CDR3 reads CASSITSQSYEQYF. Written as DNA, the CDR3 is TGTGCCAGTAGTATAACTAGCCAATCCTACGAGCAGTACTTC.

This clone was recorded a few times. The chain uses TRBV10-1 and TRBJ2-1; TRBD2 agrees at 8 bases. J was trimmed by 6 bases and V by 2 bases; bases with no gene match: 0. This CDR3 comprises 13 residues. Germline lookup yields CDR1 WNHNN and CDR2 SYGVQD (reference sequence). The CDR3 region has the DNA TGCGCCAGCAGTGAGGGACTAGCCAATGAGCAGTTCTTC. Its translation: CASSEGLANEQFF.

The CDR3 nucleotides are TGTGCCAGCAGCGTATCTATAGGCGGGGGCTCCCTGGAGACCCAGTACTTC. It translates to CASSVSIGGGSLETQYF. The chain recombines TRBV9 with TRBJ2-5; TRBD2 is a possible D gene (7 bases). Germline-derived CDR1 and CDR2 are SGDLS and YYNGEE. V gave up 1 base and J gave up 5 bases, with 21 bases separating them. The CDR3 is 17 amino acids.

V is TRBV27 and J is TRBJ2-1, with D perhaps TRBD2 (6 bases). The CDR3 is 15 residues long. From germline, CDR1 is MNHEY and CDR2 SMNVEV (reference sequence). V was clipped by 3 bases and J by 8 bases, with 17 bases between them. CDR3 coding DNA: TGTGCCAGCAGTTTTGAGGCGGCGGGGAGAGATGAGCAGTTCTTC. Residues: CASSFEAAGRDEQFF.

CDR3 loop: CASSLTGSSYNEQFF. Here the CDR3 DNA reads TGCGCCAGCAGCTTGACGGGGAGCTCCTACAATGAGCAGTTCTTC. The V and J genes are TRBV5-1 and TRBJ2-1; D might be TRBD2 (5 bases). The length of the CDR3 is 15 residues. V shed 1 base and J shed 0 bases, with 8 bases lying between them. In germline, CDR1 is SGHRS, CDR2 YFSETQ.

The gene calls are TRBV6-5 and TRBJ1-2, with 7 bases matching TRBD1. This CDR3 has 12 amino acids. With V trimmed by 10 bases and J by 5 bases, 7 bases remained unmatched. Germline loops: CDR1 MNHEY, CDR2 SVGAGI. DNA for the CDR3: TGTGCCATCCGGGACAGCACGTATGGCTACACCTTC. Protein: CAIRDSTYGYTF.

The CDR3 coding sequence is TGTGCCAGCAGCGAAAACCCGTCTGGCTGGAACACTGAAGCTTTCTTT. This sequence encodes CASSENPSGWNTEAFF. This sequence joins TRBV7-3 and TRBJ1-1; D is undetermined. Trimming removed 5 bases from V and 1 base from J, with 17 bases in between. This CDR3 spans 16 amino acids. The germline gives CDR1 SGHTA, CDR2 FQGTGA.

The V gene is TRBV21-1, the J gene TRBJ2-4; the table calls TRBD1, which could not be checked here. TRBV21-1 is noted as a pseudogene. The CDR3 extends over 14 amino acids. CDR3 coding DNA: TGTGCCAGCAGCGGACGGCTCCAGGGGGACATTCAGTACTTC. Protein product: CASSGRLQGDIQYF.

In this sample, this clone turned up a few times. This sequence joins TRBV30 and TRBJ1-1; 10 bases match TRBD1. This CDR3 is 12 amino acids long. The ends lost 4 bases at V and 11 bases at J; junction bases unmatched: 7. Looked up from germline, CDR1 is GTSNPN and CDR2 is SVGIG (reference sequence). The DNA of the CDR3 is TGTGCCTGGAACCCGGGACAGGGGTGGGCTTTCTTT. It encodes CAWNPGQGWAFF.

The chain uses TRBV15 and TRBJ2-3; D may be TRBD1 (5 bases). The CDR3 contains 18 residues. Germline-derived CDR1 and CDR2 are LNHNV and YYDKDF (reference sequence). V lost 0 bases and J lost 4, with 20 bases in between. The CDR3 region is CATSREGQRAFGADTQYF. The CDR3 bases are TGTGCCACCAGCAGAGAGGGGCAGAGAGCCTTTGGTGCAGATACGCAGTATTTT.